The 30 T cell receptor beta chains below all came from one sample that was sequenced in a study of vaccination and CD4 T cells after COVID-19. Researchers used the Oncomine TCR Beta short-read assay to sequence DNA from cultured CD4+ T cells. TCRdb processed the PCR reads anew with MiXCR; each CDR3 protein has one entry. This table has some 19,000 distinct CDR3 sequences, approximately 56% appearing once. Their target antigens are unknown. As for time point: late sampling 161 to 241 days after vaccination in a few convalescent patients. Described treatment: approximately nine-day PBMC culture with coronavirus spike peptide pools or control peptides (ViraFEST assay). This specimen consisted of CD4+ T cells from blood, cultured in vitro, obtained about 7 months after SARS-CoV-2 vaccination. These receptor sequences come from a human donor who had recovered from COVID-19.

The CDR3 DNA is TGTGCCAGCAGCTTAGAATTCGTATGGGACAGGGTACAAGAGACCCAGTACTTC. Protein sequence: CASSLEFVWDRVQETQYF. The genes are TRBV7-8 and TRBJ2-5; 9 bases align to TRBD1. V lost 1 base and J lost 2; bases outside the gene matches: 11. Germline V gene sequence: CDR1 SGHVS, CDR2 FQNEAQ. The CDR3 consists of 18 residues.

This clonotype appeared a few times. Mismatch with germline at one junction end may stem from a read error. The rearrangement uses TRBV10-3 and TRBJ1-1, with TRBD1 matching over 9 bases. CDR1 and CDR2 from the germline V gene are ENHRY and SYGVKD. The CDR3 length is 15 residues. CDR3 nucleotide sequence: TGTGCCATCAGTGGGTCACAGGGGGCGGAAGATGGGGCTACCTTT. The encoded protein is CAISGSQGAEDGATF.

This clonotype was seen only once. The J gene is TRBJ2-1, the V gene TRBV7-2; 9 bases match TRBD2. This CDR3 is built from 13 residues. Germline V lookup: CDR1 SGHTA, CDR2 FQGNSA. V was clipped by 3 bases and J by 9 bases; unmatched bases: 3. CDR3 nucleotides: TGTGCCAGCAGCTTGGGACTAGCTGGTGAGCAGTTCTTC. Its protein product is CASSLGLAGEQFF.

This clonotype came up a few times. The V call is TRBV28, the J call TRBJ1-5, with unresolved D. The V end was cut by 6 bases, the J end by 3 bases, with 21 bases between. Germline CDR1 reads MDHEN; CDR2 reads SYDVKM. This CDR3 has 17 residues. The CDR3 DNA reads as TGTGCCAGCAGCTCCCTCGGGGAGTACGTAGACAATCAGCCCCAGCATTTT. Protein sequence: CASSSLGEYVDNQPQHF.

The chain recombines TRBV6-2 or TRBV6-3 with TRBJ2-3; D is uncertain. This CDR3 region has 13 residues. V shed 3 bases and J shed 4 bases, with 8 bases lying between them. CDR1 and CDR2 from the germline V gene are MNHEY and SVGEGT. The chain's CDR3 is CASSYLAADTQYF. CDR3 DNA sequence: TGTGCCAGCAGTTATCTTGCGGCAGATACGCAGTATTTT.

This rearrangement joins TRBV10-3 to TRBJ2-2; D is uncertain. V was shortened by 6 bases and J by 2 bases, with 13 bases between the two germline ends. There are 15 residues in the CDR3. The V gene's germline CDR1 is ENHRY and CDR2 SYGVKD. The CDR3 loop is CAIRLASTNTGELFF. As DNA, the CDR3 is TGTGCCATCAGACTGGCGTCTACTAACACCGGGGAGCTGTTTTTT.

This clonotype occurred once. CDR3 loop: CASSQDLASSSPLHF. The CDR3 region has the DNA TGTGCCAGCAGCCAAGATCTGGCTTCGAGTTCACCCCTCCACTTT. This chain joins TRBV4-2 and TRBJ1-6; D unclear. The V end was cut by 0 bases, the J end by 9 bases, with 12 bases between. Germline-derived CDR1 and CDR2 are LGHNA and YNFKEQ. This CDR3 region has 15 residues.

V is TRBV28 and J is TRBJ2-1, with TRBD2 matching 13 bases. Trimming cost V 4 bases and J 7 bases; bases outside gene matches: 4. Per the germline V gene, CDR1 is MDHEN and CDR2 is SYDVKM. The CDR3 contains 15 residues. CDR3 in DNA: TGTGCCAGCAGTTCACTAGCGGGAGGGGTAAATGAGCAGTTCTTC. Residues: CASSSLAGGVNEQFF.

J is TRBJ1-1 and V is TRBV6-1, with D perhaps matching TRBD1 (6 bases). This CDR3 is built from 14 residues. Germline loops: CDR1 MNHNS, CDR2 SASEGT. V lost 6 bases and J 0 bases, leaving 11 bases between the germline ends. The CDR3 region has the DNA TGTGCCAGCAGCCGGACAGTAATGAACACTGAAGCTTTCTTT. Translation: CASSRTVMNTEAFF.

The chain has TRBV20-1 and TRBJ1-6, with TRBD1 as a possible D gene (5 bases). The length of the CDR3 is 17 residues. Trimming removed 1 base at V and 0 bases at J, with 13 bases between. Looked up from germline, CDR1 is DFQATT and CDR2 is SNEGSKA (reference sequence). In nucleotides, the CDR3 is TGCAGTGCTAGAGGGGGACGGGGGAGCTCCTATAATTCACCCCTCCACTTT. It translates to CSARGGRGSSYNSPLHF.

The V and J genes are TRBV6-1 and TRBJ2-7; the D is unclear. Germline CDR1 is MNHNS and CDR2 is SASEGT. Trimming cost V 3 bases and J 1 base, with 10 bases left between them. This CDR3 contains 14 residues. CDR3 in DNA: TGTGCCAGCAGTGATCAGTATACATCCTACGAGCAGTACTTC. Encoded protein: CASSDQYTSYEQYF.

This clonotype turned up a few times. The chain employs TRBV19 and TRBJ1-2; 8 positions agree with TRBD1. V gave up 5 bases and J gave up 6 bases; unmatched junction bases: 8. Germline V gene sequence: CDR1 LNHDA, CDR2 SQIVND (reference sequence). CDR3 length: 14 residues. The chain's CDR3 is CASSPRQGFNGYTF. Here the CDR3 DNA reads TGTGCCAGTAGTCCCAGACAGGGGTTCAATGGCTACACCTTC.

The CDR3 DNA reads TGTGCCAGCAGTGAATACCCTTCCAGCCATGAAGCTTTCTTT. Amino acids: CASSEYPSSHEAFF. This sequence joins TRBV6-1 and TRBJ1-1; D remains unclear. The V gene lost 2 bases and the J gene lost 7 bases, with 14 bases spanning the gap. The CDR3 runs 14 residues. Looked up from germline, CDR1 is MNHNS and CDR2 is SASEGT.

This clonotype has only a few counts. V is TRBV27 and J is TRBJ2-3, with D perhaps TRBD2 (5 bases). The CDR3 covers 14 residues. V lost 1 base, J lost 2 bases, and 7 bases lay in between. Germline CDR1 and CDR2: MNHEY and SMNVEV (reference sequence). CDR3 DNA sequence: TGTGCCAGCAGTTTATTGGGAGACACAGATACGCAGTATTTT. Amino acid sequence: CASSLLGDTDTQYF.

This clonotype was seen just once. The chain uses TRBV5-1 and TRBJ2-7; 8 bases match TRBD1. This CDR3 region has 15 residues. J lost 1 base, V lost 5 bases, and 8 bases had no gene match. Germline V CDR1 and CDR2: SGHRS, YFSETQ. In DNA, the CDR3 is TGCGCCAGCAGTCCGGACAGGGCCCGATCCTACGAGCAGTACTTC. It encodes CASSPDRARSYEQYF.

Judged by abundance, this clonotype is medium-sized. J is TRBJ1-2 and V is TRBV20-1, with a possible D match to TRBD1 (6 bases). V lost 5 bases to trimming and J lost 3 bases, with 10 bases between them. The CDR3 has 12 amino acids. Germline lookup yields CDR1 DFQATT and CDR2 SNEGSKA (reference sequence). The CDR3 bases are TGCAGTGCTCGTAACAGGGACTATGGCTACACCTTC. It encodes CSARNRDYGYTF.

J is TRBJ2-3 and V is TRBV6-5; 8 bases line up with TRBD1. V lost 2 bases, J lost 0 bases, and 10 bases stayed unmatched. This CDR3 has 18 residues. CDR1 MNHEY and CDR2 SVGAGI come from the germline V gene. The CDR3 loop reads CASSYKGTGYTSTDTQYF. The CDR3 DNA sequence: TGTGCCAGCAGTTACAAAGGGACAGGCTACACTAGCACAGATACGCAGTATTTT.

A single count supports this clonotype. The CDR3 loop reads CASSARLVSTDTQYF. The CDR3 DNA reads TGTGCCAGTAGTGCCCGACTAGTATCCACAGATACGCAGTATTTT. This chain connects TRBV19 to TRBJ2-3, with D perhaps matching TRBD2 (6 bases). This CDR3 has 15 amino acids. The V gene's germline CDR1 is LNHDA and CDR2 SQIVND (reference sequence). Deletions cut 5 bases from V and 2 bases from J, with 14 bases between. Combining the CDR3 with reference TRBV19 and TRBJ2-3 gives the whole variable domain DGGITQSPKYLFRKEGQNVTLSCEQNLNHDAMYWYRQDPGQGLRLIYYSQIVNDFQKGDIAEGYSVSREKKESFPLTVTSAQKNPTAFYLCASSARLVSTDTQYFGPGTRLTVL.

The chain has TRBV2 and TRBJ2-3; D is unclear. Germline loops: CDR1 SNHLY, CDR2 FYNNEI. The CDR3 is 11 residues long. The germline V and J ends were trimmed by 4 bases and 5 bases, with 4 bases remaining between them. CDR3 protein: CASSVEDTQYF. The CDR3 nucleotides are TGTGCCAGCAGTGTAGAAGATACGCAGTATTTT.

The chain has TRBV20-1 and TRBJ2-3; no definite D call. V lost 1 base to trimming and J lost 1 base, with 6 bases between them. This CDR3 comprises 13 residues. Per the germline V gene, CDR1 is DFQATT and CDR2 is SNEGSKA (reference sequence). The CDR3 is CSARVTGTDTQYF. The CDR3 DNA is TGCAGTGCTAGAGTTACGGGCACAGATACGCAGTATTTT.

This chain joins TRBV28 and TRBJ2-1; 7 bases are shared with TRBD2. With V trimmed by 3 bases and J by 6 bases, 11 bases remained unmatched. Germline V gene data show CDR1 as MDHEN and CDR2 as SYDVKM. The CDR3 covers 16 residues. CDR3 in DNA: TGTGCCAGCAGTTTGGGGGGGGAAATAAGTATCAATGAGCAGTTCTTC. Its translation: CASSLGGEISINEQFF.

For the CDR3, the DNA is TGTGCCAGCAGCTTGCATTCTGAACAGCCCCAGCATTTT. It yields the protein CASSLHSEQPQHF. The chain couples TRBV7-2 to TRBJ1-5; unclear D gene. Per the germline V gene, CDR1 is SGHTA and CDR2 is FQGNSA. This CDR3 spans 13 amino acids. V was trimmed by 3 bases and J by 7 bases, leaving 10 bases between them.

CDR3 protein: CASRRTGSGNQPQHF. The CDR3 bases are TGTGCCAGCAGACGGACAGGGTCGGGCAATCAGCCCCAGCATTTT. The chain has TRBV2 and TRBJ1-5; TRBD1 aligns across 8 bases. The length of the CDR3 is 15 residues. Losses at the gene ends were 6 bases for V and 2 bases for J; bases not matched to a gene: 6. Germline CDR1 SNHLY, CDR2 FYNNEI.

CDR3 DNA sequence: TGTGCCAGCAGCCTTTCATGGAACACTGAAGCTTTCTTT. Translated, it gives CASSLSWNTEAFF. The chain is built from TRBV7-9 and TRBJ1-1; no clear D gene. The ends were cut back, 5 bases at V and 1 base at J, with 8 bases in the middle. This CDR3 is 13 amino acids long. Germline CDR1 reads SEHNR; CDR2 reads FQNEAQ (reference sequence).

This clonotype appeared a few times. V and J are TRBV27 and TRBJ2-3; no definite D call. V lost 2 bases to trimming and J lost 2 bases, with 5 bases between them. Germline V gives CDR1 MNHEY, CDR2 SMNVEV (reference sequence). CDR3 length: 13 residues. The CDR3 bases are TGTGCCAGCAGTTTAGGCCCCACAGATACGCAGTATTTT. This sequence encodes CASSLGPTDTQYF.

The CDR3 spells CSATVGGQYNEQFF. Here the CDR3 DNA reads TGCAGTGCTACGGTCGGGGGCCAGTACAATGAGCAGTTCTTC. The chain recombines TRBV20-1 with TRBJ2-1; either TRBD1 or TRBD2 may supply D (6 bases each). Trimming stripped 4 bases from V and 4 bases from J, with 14 bases between. CDR1 is DFQATT, CDR2 SNEGSKA, per germline (reference sequence). This CDR3 comprises 14 residues.

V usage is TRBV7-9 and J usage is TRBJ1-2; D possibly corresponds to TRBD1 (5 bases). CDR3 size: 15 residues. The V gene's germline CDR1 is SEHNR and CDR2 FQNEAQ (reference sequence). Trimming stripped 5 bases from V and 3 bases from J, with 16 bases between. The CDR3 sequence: CASSTWGGSDYGYTF. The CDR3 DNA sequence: TGTGCCAGCAGCACCTGGGGGGGATCGGACTATGGCTACACCTTC.

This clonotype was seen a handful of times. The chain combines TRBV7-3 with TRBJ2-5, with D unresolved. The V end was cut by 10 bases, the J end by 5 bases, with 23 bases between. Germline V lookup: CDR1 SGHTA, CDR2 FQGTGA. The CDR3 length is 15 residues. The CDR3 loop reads CAIRHPSGSCETQYF. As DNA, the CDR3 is TGTGCCATCCGCCACCCCTCGGGTAGTTGCGAGACCCAGTACTTC. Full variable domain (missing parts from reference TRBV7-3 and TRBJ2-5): GAGVSQTPSNKVTEKGKYVELRCDPISGHTALYWYRQSLGQGPEFLIYFQGTGAADDSGLPNDRFFAVRPEGSVSTLKIQRTERGDSAVYLCAIRHPSGSCETQYFGPGTRLLVL.

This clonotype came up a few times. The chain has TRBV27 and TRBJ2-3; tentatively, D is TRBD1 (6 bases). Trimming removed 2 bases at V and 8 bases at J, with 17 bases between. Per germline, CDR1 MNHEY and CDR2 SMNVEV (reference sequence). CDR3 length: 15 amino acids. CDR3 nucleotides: TGTGCCAGCAGTTTACAGGGCAGGGGTGAGCTTACGCAGTATTTT. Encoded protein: CASSLQGRGELTQYF.

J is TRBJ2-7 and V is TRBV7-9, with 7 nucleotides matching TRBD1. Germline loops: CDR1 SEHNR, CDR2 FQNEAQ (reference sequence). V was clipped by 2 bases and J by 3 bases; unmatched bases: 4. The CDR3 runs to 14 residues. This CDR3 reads CASSLFGDSYEQYF. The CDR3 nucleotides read TGTGCCAGCAGCTTATTCGGGGACAGCTACGAGCAGTACTTC. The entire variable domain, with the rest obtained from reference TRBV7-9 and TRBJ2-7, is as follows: DTGVSQNPRHKITKRGQNVTFRCDPISEHNRLYWYRQTLGQGPEFLTYFQNEAQLEKSRLLSDRFSAERPKGSFSTLEIQRTEQGDSAMYLCASSLFGDSYEQYFGPGTRLTVT.